Included here is one T cell receptor beta chain sequence, with context. In the authors' methods: For nucleated cells, counts were estimated from reference gene primer amplification. Here immunoSEQ multiplex PCR was the method, and the copy in TCRdb shows in-frame clones only, minus some. From that table come the V and J calls and clone size; the DNA was used to work out D and trimming. The repertoire has roughly 100,000 clones, about four fifths of them found once; the top ten carry around 4.8%. This sample stems from a study of blood T cell repertoires in COVID-19. Study-wide background: There were acute and convalescent COVID-19 samples, and they came from the United States, Italy and Spain. From T cells, B-cell-depleted T cells, or PBMCs came the material, which was cDNA or gDNA.

Seattle cases were enrolled at active infection and followed longitudinally. Germline V gene data show CDR1 as SQVTM and CDR2 as ANQGSEA. After removal of 4 bases from V and 5 bases from J, the junction contained 7 bases not matched to a gene. This CDR3 spans 13 amino acids. The chain recombines TRBV29-1 with TRBJ1-1, with 7 bases that match TRBD1. Sequencing was done on a sample of peripheral blood. The TCR was taken from a man older than 75 with COVID-19, enrolled during active disease. Here the CDR3 reads CSVATGMATEAFF. The CDR3 nucleotides are TGCAGCGTTGCGACAGGGATGGCGACTGAAGCTTTCTTT.